A single sample is the source of the 21 T cell receptor beta chains below, sequenced in a study of cytomegalovirus exposure and HLA in healthy donors. A multiplex PCR was run with 60 Vbeta primers and 13 Jbeta primers. Here immunoSEQ multiplex PCR was the method, and the copy in TCRdb shows in-frame clones only, minus some. The sample includes over 100,000 clones, 70% to 80% of them seen just once. The sequenced material came from PBMCs. Source of these receptors: a woman aged 18-29 years in good health and CMV-seropositive.

The rearrangement links TRBV27 to TRBJ2-5, with D unresolved. The J call may be faulty, since TRBJ2-7 better matches the DNA end. The CDR3 is 13 residues long. From germline, CDR1 is MNHEY and CDR2 SMNVEV (reference sequence). Here the CDR3 reads CASRFRSSYEQYF. The CDR3 DNA reads TGTGCCAGTAGGTTTCGGAGCTCCTACGAGCAGTACTTC.

The V call is TRBV6-1, the J call TRBJ2-5; 11 nucleotides line up with TRBD2. The J call may be faulty, since TRBJ2-7 better matches the DNA end. The CDR3 is 15 residues long. Germline V CDR1 and CDR2: MNHNS, SASEGT. Here the CDR3 reads CASSVELAGVREQYF. In DNA form, the CDR3 reads TGTGCCAGCAGTGTGGAACTAGCGGGAGTTCGCGAGCAGTACTTC.

CDR3 protein: CASSFGGTGGYEQYF. The DNA of the CDR3 is TGTGCCAGCAGTTTTGGGGGGACAGGGGGCTACGAGCAGTACTTC. This sequence joins TRBV27 and TRBJ2-7; 11 nucleotides align to TRBD1. V shed 3 bases, J shed 3 bases, and the junction held 4 bases outside the gene matches. The CDR3 runs to 15 residues. Germline V gives CDR1 MNHEY, CDR2 SMNVEV (reference sequence).

The rearrangement uses TRBV28 and TRBJ2-7; TRBD2 aligns across 10 bases. With V trimmed by 6 bases and J by 3 bases, 5 bases remained unmatched. Germline CDR1 MDHEN, CDR2 SYDVKM. CDR3 length: 14 residues. The CDR3 protein is CASRPSGRVYEQYF. CDR3 sequence (DNA): TGTGCCAGCAGACCTAGCGGGAGAGTCTACGAGCAGTACTTC.

The chain combines TRBV9 with TRBJ2-1; D is perhaps TRBD2 (6 bases). The CDR3 totals 13 residues. Germline CDR1 is SGDLS and CDR2 is YYNGEE. Trimming removed 2 bases from V and 8 bases from J, with 11 bases in between. The CDR3 nucleotides are TGTGCCAGCAGCGTCACTAGCCGGGATGAGCAGTTCTTC. This encodes CASSVTSRDEQFF.

This clone has a single count. The J gene is TRBJ2-3, the V gene TRBV19; D gene unclear. Germline values: CDR1 LNHDA, CDR2 SQIVND (reference sequence). V gave up 4 bases and J gave up 6 bases, with 11 bases separating them. CDR3 length equals 13 residues. DNA of the CDR3: TGTGCCAGTAGTAGTCGCTGGGCGGATACGCAGTATTTT. This encodes CASSSRWADTQYF. The whole variable domain, filled in from reference TRBV19 and TRBJ2-3, reads DGGITQSPKYLFRKEGQNVTLSCEQNLNHDAMYWYRQDPGQGLRLIYYSQIVNDFQKGDIAEGYSVSREKKESFPLTVTSAQKNPTAFYLCASSSRWADTQYFGPGTRLTVL.

This sequence joins TRBV5-1 and TRBJ2-7; possible D gene TRBD2, 6 bases. The CDR3 has 17 residues. The V and J ends lost 3 bases and 3 bases respectively, with 22 bases between them. Germline values: CDR1 SGHRS, CDR2 YFSETQ. The CDR3 is CASSSQGGSGTYYEQYF. The CDR3 DNA sequence: TGCGCCAGCAGCTCCCAGGGCGGTAGCGGAACCTACTACGAGCAGTACTTC.

The chain couples TRBV30 to TRBJ1-4; D gene uncertain. V was shortened by 0 bases and J by 7 bases, with 9 bases between the two germline ends. Germline V gives CDR1 GTSNPN, CDR2 SVGIG (reference sequence). CDR3 length: 13 amino acids. CDR3 nucleotides: TGTGCCTGGAGTGTAAGCGGGCCTGAAAAACTGTTTTTT. Its protein is CAWSVSGPEKLFF.

The J gene is TRBJ2-1, the V gene TRBV12-5; a possible D gene is TRBD1 (6 bases). Germline V gene sequence: CDR1 LGHNT, CDR2 FRNRAP. Trimming removed 8 bases from V and 2 bases from J, with 16 bases in between. The CDR3 spans 15 residues. As DNA, the CDR3 is TGTGCTAGTCAGGCAGCGACAGGAGCCTACAATGAGCAGTTCTTC. Translation gives CASQAATGAYNEQFF.

This CDR3 reads CASSPAGGLSEAFF. The CDR3, as DNA: TGCGCCAGCAGCCCGGCCGGGGGGCTGTCGGAAGCTTTCTTT. This chain connects TRBV5-1 to TRBJ1-1, with a tentative D call TRBD1 (6 bases). This CDR3 comprises 14 residues. In germline, CDR1 is SGHRS, CDR2 YFSETQ. V was shortened by 4 bases and J by 8 bases, with 18 bases between the two germline ends.

V and J are TRBV6-1 and TRBJ2-7, with D tentatively TRBD2 (6 bases). Germline CDR1 reads MNHNS; CDR2 reads SASEGT. The length of the CDR3 is 13 residues. V was pared by 8 bases and J by 0 bases, with 11 bases between. Here the CDR3 DNA reads TGTGCCAGCTCCATAGCGGTCTCCTACGAGCAGTACTTC. Protein: CASSIAVSYEQYF.

In this sample, this clone turned up a few times. J is TRBJ2-2 and V is TRBV5-1; 8 nucleotides agree with TRBD1. Germline V gene data show CDR1 as SGHRS and CDR2 as YFSETQ. The CDR3 covers 14 residues. The V gene end was trimmed by 5 bases and the J gene end by 5 bases; junction bases not matched to a gene: 5. The DNA for the CDR3 is TGCGCCAGCAGGGAACAGGGGGGAACCGGGGAGCTGTTTTTT. This sequence encodes CASREQGGTGELFF.

The chain combines TRBV6-6 with TRBJ2-3; 9 bases are a match to TRBD1. The CDR3 runs 14 residues. With V trimmed by 7 bases and J by 3 bases, 5 bases remained unmatched. CDR1 and CDR2 from the germline V gene are MNHNY and SVGAGI (reference sequence). The CDR3 loop reads CASTWDRATDTQYF. Written as DNA, the CDR3 is TGTGCCAGCACCTGGGACAGGGCTACAGATACGCAGTATTTT.

The rearrangement links TRBV5-1 to TRBJ2-2; a possible D gene is TRBD1 (6 bases). The CDR3 consists of 17 residues. Germline V gene data show CDR1 as SGHRS and CDR2 as YFSETQ. V gave up 7 bases and J gave up 4 bases, with 23 bases separating them. Here the CDR3 DNA reads TGCGCCAGCGCCTCAGGGGAAAGCGGATGGGGCACCGGGGAGCTGTTTTTT. Protein sequence: CASASGESGWGTGELFF.

V usage is TRBV6-6 and J usage is TRBJ2-5; D is possibly TRBD2 (6 bases). Germline CDR1 is MNHNY and CDR2 is SVGAGI (reference sequence). V was clipped by 4 bases and J by 5 bases, with 11 bases between them. This CDR3 has 13 amino acids. CDR3 nucleotide sequence: TGTGCCAGCAGTTGGGGGAGCGGGGAGACCCAGTACTTC. Its translation: CASSWGSGETQYF.

The CDR3 DNA reads as TGTGCCAGCAGCTTAGATGCGGTAGGGCTAGCCAATGAGCAGTTCTTC. Its translation is CASSLDAVGLANEQFF. The chain links TRBV11-2 to TRBJ2-1; D may be TRBD2 (5 bases). CDR3 length equals 16 residues. Between the trimmed V and J ends, which lost 0 bases and 6 bases, there was a span of 15 bases. Germline-derived CDR1 and CDR2 are SGHAT and FQNNGV.

The gene calls are TRBV5-1 and TRBJ2-5, with 10 bases lining up with TRBD1. The V segment lost 0 bases and the J segment 1 base; nucleotides outside the gene matches: 9. The CDR3 runs 18 residues. Germline V lookup: CDR1 SGHRS, CDR2 YFSETQ. For the CDR3, the DNA is TGCGCCAGCAGCTTGGTCGGTGGGACAGGGGCCCCCCAAGAGACCCAGTACTTC. It codes for CASSLVGGTGAPQETQYF. Full variable domain (outside the CDR3, taken from reference TRBV5-1 and TRBJ2-5): KAGVTQTPRYLIKTRGQQVTLSCSPISGHRSVSWYQQTPGQGLQFLFEYFSETQRNKGNFPGRFSGRQFSNSRSEMNVSTLELGDSALYLCASSLVGGTGAPQETQYFGPGTRLLVL.

This clone showed up just a few times. One junction end disagrees with the germline gene, perhaps due to a read error. The chain combines TRBV2 with TRBJ1-5; D gene unclear. The CDR3 extends over 21 amino acids. Per the germline V gene, CDR1 is SNHLY and CDR2 is FYNNEI. The CDR3 DNA follows: TGTGCCAGCAGGGAATTAGATCCCGACCGCCCGAGCGGCTATAGCAATCAGCCCCAGAATTTT. Translated, it gives CASRELDPDRPSGYSNQPQNF.

V and J are TRBV5-5 and TRBJ1-1; TRBD1 matches 7 bases. This CDR3 contains 15 residues. Germline V gives CDR1 SGHKS, CDR2 YYEKEE (reference sequence). After removal of 4 bases from V and 4 bases from J, the junction contained 10 bases not matched to a gene. CDR3 amino acids: CASSLTGSGFTEAFF. The CDR3, as DNA: TGTGCCAGCAGCCTGACAGGGTCGGGTTTCACTGAAGCTTTCTTT.

V gene TRBV5-1 combines with J gene TRBJ1-2, with 8 bases that match TRBD1. The length of the CDR3 is 15 residues. V lost 3 bases and J lost 6; bases outside the gene matches: 10. Germline V CDR1 and CDR2: SGHRS, YFSETQ. CDR3: CASSSFGQGSNGYTF. In DNA form, the CDR3 reads TGCGCCAGCAGCTCCTTCGGACAGGGATCGAATGGCTACACCTTC.

V and J are TRBV12-1 and TRBJ2-5; the D segment call TRBD2 is taken from the table without a DNA check. TRBV12-1 is tagged as a pseudogene. This CDR3 has 16 residues. CDR3: CASSSLAERYQETQYF. The CDR3 DNA sequence: TGTGCCAGCAGCTCCTTAGCGGAGCGGTACCAAGAGACCCAGTACTTC.